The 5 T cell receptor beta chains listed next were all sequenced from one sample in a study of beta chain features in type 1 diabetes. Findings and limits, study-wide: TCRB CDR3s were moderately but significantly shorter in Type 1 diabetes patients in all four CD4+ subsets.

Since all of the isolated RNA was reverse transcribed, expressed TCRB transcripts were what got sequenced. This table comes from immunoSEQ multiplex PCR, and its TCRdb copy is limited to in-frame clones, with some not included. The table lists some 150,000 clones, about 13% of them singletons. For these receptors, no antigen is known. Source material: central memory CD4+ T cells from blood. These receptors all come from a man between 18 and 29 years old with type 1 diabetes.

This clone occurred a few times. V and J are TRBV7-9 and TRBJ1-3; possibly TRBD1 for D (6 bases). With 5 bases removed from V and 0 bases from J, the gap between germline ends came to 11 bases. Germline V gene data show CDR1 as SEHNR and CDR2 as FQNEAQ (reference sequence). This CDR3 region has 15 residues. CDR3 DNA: TGTGCCAGCAGCGATACAGGGAGCTCTGGAAACACCATATATTTT. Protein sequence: CASSDTGSSGNTIYF.

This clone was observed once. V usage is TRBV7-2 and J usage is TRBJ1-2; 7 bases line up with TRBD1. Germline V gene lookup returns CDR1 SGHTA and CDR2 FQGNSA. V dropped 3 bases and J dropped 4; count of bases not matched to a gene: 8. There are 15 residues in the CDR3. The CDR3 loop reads CASSFGQDPAYGYTF. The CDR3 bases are TGTGCCAGCAGCTTTGGACAGGACCCGGCCTATGGCTACACCTTC.

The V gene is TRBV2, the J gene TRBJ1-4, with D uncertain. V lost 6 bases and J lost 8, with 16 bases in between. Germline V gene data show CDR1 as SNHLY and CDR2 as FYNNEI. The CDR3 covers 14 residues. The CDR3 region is CASRLGLTGEKLFF. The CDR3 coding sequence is TGTGCCAGCAGACTCGGGCTTACGGGGGAAAAACTGTTTTTT.

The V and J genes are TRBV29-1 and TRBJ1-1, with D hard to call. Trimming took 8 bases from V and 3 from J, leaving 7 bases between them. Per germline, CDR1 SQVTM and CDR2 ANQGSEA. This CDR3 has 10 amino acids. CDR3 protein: CSTWDTEAFF. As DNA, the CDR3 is TGCAGCACCTGGGACACTGAAGCTTTCTTT.

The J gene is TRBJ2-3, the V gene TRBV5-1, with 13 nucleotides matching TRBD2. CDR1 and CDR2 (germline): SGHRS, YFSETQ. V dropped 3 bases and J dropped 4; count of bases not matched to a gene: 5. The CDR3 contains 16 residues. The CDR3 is CASSSGLAGNADTQYF. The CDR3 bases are TGCGCCAGCAGCTCGGGACTAGCGGGGAATGCAGATACGCAGTATTTT.